Sequencing of this T cell receptor beta chain was carried out in a study of T cell changes during pregnancy in multiple sclerosis. Profiled with immunoSEQ multiplex PCR; TCRdb holds only in-frame clones, not every one. The table shows under 95,000 clones, with 90% to 95% occurring only once. With 6 bases removed from V and 6 bases from J, the gap between germline ends came to 15 bases. This CDR3 contains 15 residues. Germline CDR1 and CDR2: MDHEN and SYDVKM. The material sequenced was peripheral blood, taken after pregnancy. This clonotype was obtained from a female donor in good health, enrolled as a control in a pregnancy study. The chain is built from TRBV28 and TRBJ1-6, with D maybe TRBD1 (6 bases). The CDR3, as DNA: TGTGCCAGCAGCCGCACAGGGAACGGTAATTCACCCCTCCACTTT. Protein: CASSRTGNGNSPLHF.